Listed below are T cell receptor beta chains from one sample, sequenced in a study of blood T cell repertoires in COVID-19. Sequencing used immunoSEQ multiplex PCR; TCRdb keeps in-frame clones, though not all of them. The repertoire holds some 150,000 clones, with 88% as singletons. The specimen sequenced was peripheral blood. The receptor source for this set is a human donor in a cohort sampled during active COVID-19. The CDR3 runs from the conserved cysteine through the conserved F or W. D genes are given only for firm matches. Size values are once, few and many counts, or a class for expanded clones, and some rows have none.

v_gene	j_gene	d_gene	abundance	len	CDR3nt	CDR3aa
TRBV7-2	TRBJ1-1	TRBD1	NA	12	TGTGCCAGCAGCATCGGGACAGGTGAAGCTTTCTTT	CASSIGTGEAFF
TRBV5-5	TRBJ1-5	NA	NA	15	TGTGCCAGCAGCTCAACCGACATTCCAAATCAGCCCCAGCATTTT	CASSSTDIPNQPQHF
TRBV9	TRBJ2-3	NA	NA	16	TGTGCCAGCAGCGGAGGTGGGGGCTTTAGCACAGATACGCAGTATTTT	CASSGGGGFSTDTQYF
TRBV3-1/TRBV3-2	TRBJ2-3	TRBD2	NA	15	TGTGCCAGCAGCCCGAACGGGAGCGGGGCGGATACGCAGTATTTT	CASSPNGSGADTQYF
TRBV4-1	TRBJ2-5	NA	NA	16	TGCGCCAGCAGCCAAGATATAACCCCCCGCGTGGAGACCCAGTACTTC	CASSQDITPRVETQYF
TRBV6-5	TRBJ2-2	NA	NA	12	TGTGCCAGCAGTTCAAATACCGGGGAGCTGTTTTTT	CASSSNTGELFF
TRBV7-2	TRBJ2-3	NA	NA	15	TGTGCCAGCAGCTTAGGGTTCCTAGCCCCAGATACGCAGTATTTT	CASSLGFLAPDTQYF
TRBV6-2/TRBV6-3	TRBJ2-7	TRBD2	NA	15	TGTGCCAGCAGTTCCCTCGGGGCGGGAGTATACGAGCAGTACTTC	CASSSLGAGVYEQYF
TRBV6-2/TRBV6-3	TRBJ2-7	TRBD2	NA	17	TGTGCCAGCAGTTACTCAAAGGGACTAGCACAACCCTACGAGCAGTACTTC	CASSYSKGLAQPYEQYF
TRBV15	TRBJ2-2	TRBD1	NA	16	TGTGCCCCAAACGGTTGTAGGGGGCACAACACCGGGGAGCTGTTTTTT	CAPNGCRGHNTGELFF
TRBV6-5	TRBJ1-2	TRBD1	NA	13	TGTGCCAGCAGCAGACAGGGGGCGTCCGGCTACACCTTC	CASSRQGASGYTF
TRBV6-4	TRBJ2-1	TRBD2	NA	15	TGTGCCAGCAGTGACTCGACTAGCGGGAGCAATGAGCAGTTCTTC	CASSDSTSGSNEQFF
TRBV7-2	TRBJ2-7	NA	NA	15	TGTGCCAGCAGCTTAGGAGGGTCGAGCTCCTACGAGCAGTACTTC	CASSLGGSSSYEQYF
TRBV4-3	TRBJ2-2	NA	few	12	TGCGCCAGCAGCCAAGCTGCCGGGGAGCTGTTTTTT	CASSQAAGELFF
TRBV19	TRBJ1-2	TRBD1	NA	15	TGTGCCAGTAGTATGAGGGACAGGAAAACCTATGGCTACACCTTC	CASSMRDRKTYGYTF
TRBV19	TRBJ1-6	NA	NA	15	TGTGCCAGTAGTACGACATTCGGGGGGAATTCACCCCTCCACTTT	CASSTTFGGNSPLHF
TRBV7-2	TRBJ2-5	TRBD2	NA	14	TGTGCCAGCAGCTTAGGTGGGGGGGGAGAGACCCAGTACTTC	CASSLGGGGETQYF
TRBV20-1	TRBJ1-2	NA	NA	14	TGCAGTGCTAGTGTCCTCGGGGGGACCATTGGCTACACCTTC	CSASVLGGTIGYTF